This T cell receptor beta chain emerged from a study of blood T cell repertoires in COVID-19. At the level of the study: The cDNA or gDNA used as material had been derived from T cells, B-cell-depleted T cells, or PBMCs.

Assay used: immunoSEQ multiplex PCR; TCRdb lists only in-frame clones, some missing. Of some 190,000 clones listed, about 85% are singletons. This receptor was obtained from an older man with COVID-19, enrolled during active disease. What was sequenced was peripheral blood.

The CDR3 loop reads CASSLGKAPGGELFF. The CDR3 region has the DNA TGTGCCAGCAGTTTAGGAAAGGCCCCAGGGGGGGAGCTGTTTTTT. The chain joins TRBV28 to TRBJ2-2; maybe TRBD1 (5 bases). The CDR3 covers 15 residues. Germline V gene sequence: CDR1 MDHEN, CDR2 SYDVKM. The V end lost 2 bases, the J end lost 8 bases, and 15 bases lay between the germline ends.